Listed below are T cell receptor beta chains from one sample, sequenced in a study of T cells in Graves' hyperthyroidism and ophthalmopathy. TCRdb passed the multiplex PCR reads through MiXCR, listing each CDR3 protein once. The data contain about 270,000 distinct CDR3 sequences, under 30% of them singletons. Sequenced material: blood. The receptors were sampled from a man in his forties with Graves' hyperthyroidism that later progressed to Graves' ophthalmopathy. Both conserved end residues are part of each CDR3. Part of the rows lack a size; the others show once, few, many or a class for expanded clones.

v_gene: TRBV20-1
j_gene: TRBJ2-4
abundance: once
len: 18
CDR3aa: CSAARTGNSLAAKNIQYF

v_gene: TRBV7-2
j_gene: TRBJ2-5
abundance: once
len: 14
CDR3aa: CASSLAGGLETQYF

v_gene: TRBV5-1
j_gene: TRBJ1-1
abundance: NA
len: 15
CDR3aa: CASSLGLGRSTEAFF

v_gene: TRBV6-5
j_gene: TRBJ1-2
abundance: NA
len: 14
CDR3aa: CASSYSRGQYGYTF

v_gene: TRBV5-1
j_gene: TRBJ2-2
abundance: many
len: 13
CDR3aa: CASSLTNTGELFF

v_gene: TRBV7-2
j_gene: TRBJ2-3
abundance: many
len: 14
CDR3aa: CASSLATFTDTQYF

v_gene: TRBV19
j_gene: TRBJ2-7
abundance: many
len: 12
CDR3aa: CASSIGGIEQYF

v_gene: TRBV7-9
j_gene: TRBJ1-1
abundance: many
len: 15
CDR3aa: CASSQGQGAWEEAFF

v_gene: TRBV13
j_gene: TRBJ1-1
abundance: many
len: 16
CDR3aa: CASRPRPGGVNTEAFF

v_gene: TRBV30
j_gene: TRBJ2-2
abundance: many
len: 15
CDR3aa: CAWTRLAGVPGELFF